This T cell receptor (beta chain) is drawn from a study of CD4 T cells in relation to SARS-CoV-2 and coronaviruses. Study information: ViraFEST: roughly 10-day antigen culture of PBMCs, then TCR beta CDR3 sequencing. The restricting HLA molecule for shared crossreactive spike epitopes was mapped.

The unexposed donors gave CD4+ T cells in about 2011-2019, prior to COVID-19. CD4+ T cells were isolated from the cells after about nine days of culture. As cell numbers allowed, unexposed-donor CD4+ T cells faced SARS-CoV-2 S/N and four cold-coronavirus spikes. This CDR3 region has 15 residues. CDR1 is SGHDT and CDR2 is YYEEEE in the germline V gene. V trimming: 3 bases; J trimming: 2 bases; junction bases outside the gene matches: 4. Concerning this clone itself: What it binds is not known.

Here immunoSEQ multiplex PCR was the method, and the copy in TCRdb shows in-frame clones only, minus some. The sample shows 15,000 to 20,000 clones, 75% to 80% of them seen only once. General study findings and limits: No crossreactivity against non-spike viral proteins was tested here.

Sample: CD4+ T cells from PBMCs, cultured in vitro. The receptor was isolated from a human donor in good health. V is TRBV5-6 and J is TRBJ1-1; 10 nucleotides agree with TRBD1. Here the CDR3 DNA reads TGTGCCAGCAGCTACGGGACAGGGGCCAACACTGAAGCTTTCTTT. Its translation: CASSYGTGANTEAFF.